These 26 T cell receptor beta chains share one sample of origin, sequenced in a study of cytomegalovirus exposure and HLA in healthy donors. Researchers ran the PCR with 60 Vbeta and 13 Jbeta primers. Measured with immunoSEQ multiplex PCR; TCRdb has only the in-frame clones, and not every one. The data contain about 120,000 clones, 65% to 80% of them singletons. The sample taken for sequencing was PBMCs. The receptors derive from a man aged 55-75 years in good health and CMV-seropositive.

Written as DNA, the CDR3 is TGTGCCAGCTCCAAAGGGGCTTTTACAAACACTGAAGCTTTCTTT. Protein product: CASSKGAFTNTEAFF. The gene calls are TRBV18 and TRBJ1-1, with D perhaps TRBD1 (5 bases). The CDR3 is 15 residues long. CDR1 KGHSH and CDR2 LQKENI come from the germline V gene. Deletions cut 6 bases from V and 2 bases from J, with 16 bases between.

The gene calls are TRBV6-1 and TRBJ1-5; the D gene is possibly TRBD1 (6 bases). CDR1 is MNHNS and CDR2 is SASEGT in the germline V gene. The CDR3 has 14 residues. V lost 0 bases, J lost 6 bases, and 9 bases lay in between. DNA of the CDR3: TGTGCCAGCAGTGAAGCGGGGGGGCCTCAGCCCCAGCATTTT. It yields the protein CASSEAGGPQPQHF.

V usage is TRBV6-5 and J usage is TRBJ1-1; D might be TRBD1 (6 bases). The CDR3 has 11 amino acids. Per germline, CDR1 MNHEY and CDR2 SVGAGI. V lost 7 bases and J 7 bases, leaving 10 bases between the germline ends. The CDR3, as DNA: TGTGCCAGCAACCAGGGGAGTGAAGCTTTCTTT. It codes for CASNQGSEAFF.

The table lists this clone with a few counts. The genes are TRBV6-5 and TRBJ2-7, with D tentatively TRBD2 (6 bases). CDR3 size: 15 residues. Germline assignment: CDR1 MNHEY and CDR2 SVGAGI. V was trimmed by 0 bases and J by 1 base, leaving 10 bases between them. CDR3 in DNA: TGTGCCAGCAGTTACTCATCGGCGGGATCCTACGAGCAGTACTTC. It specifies CASSYSSAGSYEQYF.

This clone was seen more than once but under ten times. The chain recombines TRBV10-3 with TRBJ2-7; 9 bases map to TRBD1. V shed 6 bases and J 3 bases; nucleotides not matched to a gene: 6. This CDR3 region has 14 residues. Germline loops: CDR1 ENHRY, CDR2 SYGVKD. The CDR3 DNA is TGTGCCATCAGCGGACAGGGGTCGGTCTACGAGCAGTACTTC. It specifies CAISGQGSVYEQYF.

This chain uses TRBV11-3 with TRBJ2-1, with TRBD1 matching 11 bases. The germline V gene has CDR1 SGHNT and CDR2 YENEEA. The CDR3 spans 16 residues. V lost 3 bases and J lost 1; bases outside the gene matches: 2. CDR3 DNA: TGTGCCAGCAGCTTCGGACAGGGGGCGTCCTACAATGAGCAGTTCTTC. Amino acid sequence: CASSFGQGASYNEQFF.

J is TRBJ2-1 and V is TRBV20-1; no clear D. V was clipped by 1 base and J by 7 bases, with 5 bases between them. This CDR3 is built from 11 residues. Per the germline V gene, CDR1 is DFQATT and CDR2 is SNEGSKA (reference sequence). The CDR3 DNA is TGCAGTGCTAGAGGCAGGAATGAGCAGTTCTTC. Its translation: CSARGRNEQFF.

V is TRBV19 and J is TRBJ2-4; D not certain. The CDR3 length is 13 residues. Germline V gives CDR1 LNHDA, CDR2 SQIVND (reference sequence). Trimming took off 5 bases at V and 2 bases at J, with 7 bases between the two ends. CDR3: CASSQVPKNIQYF. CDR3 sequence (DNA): TGTGCCAGTAGTCAGGTCCCCAAAAACATTCAGTACTTC.

The CDR3 nucleotides are TGTGCCAGTACCATATCGTCAGGGGGGACCTACGAGCAGTACTTC. This translates into CASTISSGGTYEQYF. This rearrangement joins TRBV19 to TRBJ2-7, with D tentatively TRBD1 (7 bases). The CDR3 sequence is 15 residues long. Per the germline V gene, CDR1 is LNHDA and CDR2 is SQIVND (reference sequence). Between the trimmed V and J ends, which lost 7 bases and 2 bases, there was a span of 18 bases.

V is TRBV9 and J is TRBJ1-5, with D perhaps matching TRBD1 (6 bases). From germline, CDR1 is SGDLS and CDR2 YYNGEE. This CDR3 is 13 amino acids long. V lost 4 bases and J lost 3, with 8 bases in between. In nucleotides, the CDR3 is TGTGCCAGCAGCAGGGACACCAATCAGCCCCAGCATTTT. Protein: CASSRDTNQPQHF.

CDR3: CASSSLRYNEQFF. The CDR3 DNA is TGTGCCAGCAGTTCCCTCCGGTACAATGAGCAGTTCTTC. V is TRBV28 and J is TRBJ2-1; D ambiguous. V was cut by 4 bases and J by 4 bases, with 8 bases left in between. CDR1 is MDHEN and CDR2 is SYDVKM in the germline V gene. This CDR3 comprises 13 residues.

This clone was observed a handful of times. CDR3 bases: TGTGCCAGCAGTCCCCTGGGAGGGACGGGAACTGAAGCTTTCTTT. This encodes CASSPLGGTGTEAFF. The chain employs TRBV27 and TRBJ1-1; possibly TRBD1 for D (5 bases). From germline, CDR1 is MNHEY and CDR2 SMNVEV (reference sequence). Between the trimmed V and J ends, which lost 5 bases and 5 bases, there was a span of 18 bases. The CDR3 is 15 residues long.

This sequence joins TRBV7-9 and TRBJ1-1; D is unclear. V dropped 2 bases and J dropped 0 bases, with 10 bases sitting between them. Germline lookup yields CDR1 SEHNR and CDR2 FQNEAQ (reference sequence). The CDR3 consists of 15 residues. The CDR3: CASSLRGQLNTEAFF. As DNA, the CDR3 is TGTGCCAGCAGCTTACGAGGCCAGCTGAACACTGAAGCTTTCTTT.

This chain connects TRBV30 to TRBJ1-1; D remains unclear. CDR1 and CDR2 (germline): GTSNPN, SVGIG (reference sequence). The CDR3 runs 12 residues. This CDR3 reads CAGGSMNTEAFF. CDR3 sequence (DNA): TGTGCTGGCGGGAGCATGAACACTGAAGCTTTCTTT.

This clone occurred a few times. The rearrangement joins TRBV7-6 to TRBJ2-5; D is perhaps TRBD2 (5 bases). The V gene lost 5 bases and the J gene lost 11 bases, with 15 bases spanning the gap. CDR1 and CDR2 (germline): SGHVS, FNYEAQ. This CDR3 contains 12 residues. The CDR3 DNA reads TGTGCCAGCAGCCCCTTCGGGGAAGAGCAGTACTTC. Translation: CASSPFGEEQYF. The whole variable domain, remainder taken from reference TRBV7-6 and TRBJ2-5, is GAGVSQSPRYKVTKRGQDVALRCDPISGHVSLYWYRQALGQGPEFLTYFNYEAQQDKSGLPNDRFSAERPEGSISTLTIQRTEQRDSAMYRCASSPFGEEQYFGPGTRLLVL.

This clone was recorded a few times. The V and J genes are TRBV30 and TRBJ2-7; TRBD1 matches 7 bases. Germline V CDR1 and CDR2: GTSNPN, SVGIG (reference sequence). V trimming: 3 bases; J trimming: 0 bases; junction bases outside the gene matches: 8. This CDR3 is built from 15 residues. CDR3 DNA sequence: TGTGCCTGGAGCCCCGGACAGGTCTACTCCTACGAGCAGTACTTC. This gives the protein CAWSPGQVYSYEQYF.

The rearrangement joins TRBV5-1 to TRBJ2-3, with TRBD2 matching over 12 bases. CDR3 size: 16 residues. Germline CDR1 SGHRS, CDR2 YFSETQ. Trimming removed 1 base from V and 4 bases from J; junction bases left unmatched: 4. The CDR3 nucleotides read TGCGCCAGCAGCTTGACTAGCGGGGGGTCTGCAGATACGCAGTATTTT. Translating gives CASSLTSGGSADTQYF.

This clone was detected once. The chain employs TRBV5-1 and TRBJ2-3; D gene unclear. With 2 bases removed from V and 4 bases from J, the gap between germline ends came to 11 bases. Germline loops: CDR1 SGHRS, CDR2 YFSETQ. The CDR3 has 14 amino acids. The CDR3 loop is CASSFSARSDTQYF. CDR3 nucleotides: TGCGCCAGCAGCTTTTCGGCTAGGTCAGATACGCAGTATTTT.

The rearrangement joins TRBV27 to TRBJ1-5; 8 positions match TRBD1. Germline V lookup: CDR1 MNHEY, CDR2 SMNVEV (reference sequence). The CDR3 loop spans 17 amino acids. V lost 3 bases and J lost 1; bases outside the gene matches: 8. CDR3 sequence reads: CASSLSGGFGSNQPQHF. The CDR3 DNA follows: TGTGCCAGCAGTTTGTCAGGGGGCTTTGGAAGCAATCAGCCCCAGCATTTT.

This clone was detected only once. CDR3: CASSPPLSLGQGGEKLFF. CDR3 nucleotides: TGTGCCAGCAGCCCCCCTCTGTCCCTGGGACAGGGAGGCGAAAAACTGTTTTTT. The chain couples TRBV9 to TRBJ1-4, with 9 positions matching TRBD1. This CDR3 region has 18 residues. Germline V CDR1 and CDR2: SGDLS, YYNGEE. V gave up 4 bases and J gave up 8 bases; unmatched junction bases: 18.

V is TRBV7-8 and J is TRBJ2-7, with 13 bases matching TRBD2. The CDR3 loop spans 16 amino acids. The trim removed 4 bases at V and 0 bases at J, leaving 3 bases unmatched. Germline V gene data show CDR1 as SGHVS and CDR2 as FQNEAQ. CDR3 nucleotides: TGTGCCAGCAGCTCACTAGCGGGAGGGTCCTCCTACGAGCAGTACTTC. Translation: CASSSLAGGSSYEQYF.

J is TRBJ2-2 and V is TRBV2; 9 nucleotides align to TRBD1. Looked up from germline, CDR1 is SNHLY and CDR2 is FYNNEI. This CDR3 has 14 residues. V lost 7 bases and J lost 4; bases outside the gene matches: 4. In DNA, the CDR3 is TGTGCCAGCAAGGGGACAGGGAGCACCGGGGAGCTGTTTTTT. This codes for CASKGTGSTGELFF.

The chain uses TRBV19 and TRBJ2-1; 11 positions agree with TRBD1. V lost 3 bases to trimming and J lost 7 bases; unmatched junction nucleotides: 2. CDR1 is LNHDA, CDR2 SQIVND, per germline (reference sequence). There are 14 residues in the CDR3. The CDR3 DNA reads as TGTGCCAGTAGTATGGGGACAGGGGGAAATGAGCAGTTCTTC. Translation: CASSMGTGGNEQFF. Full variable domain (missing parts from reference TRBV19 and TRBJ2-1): DGGITQSPKYLFRKEGQNVTLSCEQNLNHDAMYWYRQDPGQGLRLIYYSQIVNDFQKGDIAEGYSVSREKKESFPLTVTSAQKNPTAFYLCASSMGTGGNEQFFGPGTRLTVL.

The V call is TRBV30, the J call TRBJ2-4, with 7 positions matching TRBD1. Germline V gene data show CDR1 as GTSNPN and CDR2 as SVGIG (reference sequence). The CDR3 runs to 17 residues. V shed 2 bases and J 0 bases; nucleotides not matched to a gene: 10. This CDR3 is CAWSRGLTGLAKNIQYF. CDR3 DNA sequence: TGTGCCTGGAGTAGGGGGCTAACCGGGCTAGCCAAAAACATTCAGTACTTC.

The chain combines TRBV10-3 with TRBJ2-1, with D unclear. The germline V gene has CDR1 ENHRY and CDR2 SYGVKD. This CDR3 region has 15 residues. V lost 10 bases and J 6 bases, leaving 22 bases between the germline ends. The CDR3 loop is CASRGTELRSNEQFF. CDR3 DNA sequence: TGTGCCAGCAGAGGCACCGAACTACGCAGCAATGAGCAGTTCTTC.

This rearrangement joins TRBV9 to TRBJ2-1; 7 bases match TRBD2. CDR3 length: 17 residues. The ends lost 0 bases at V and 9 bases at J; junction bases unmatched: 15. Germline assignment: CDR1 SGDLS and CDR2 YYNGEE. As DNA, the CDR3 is TGTGCCAGCAGCGTAGGTGTGACTAGCATTAAGAGGGGTGAGCAGTTCTTC. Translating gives CASSVGVTSIKRGEQFF.